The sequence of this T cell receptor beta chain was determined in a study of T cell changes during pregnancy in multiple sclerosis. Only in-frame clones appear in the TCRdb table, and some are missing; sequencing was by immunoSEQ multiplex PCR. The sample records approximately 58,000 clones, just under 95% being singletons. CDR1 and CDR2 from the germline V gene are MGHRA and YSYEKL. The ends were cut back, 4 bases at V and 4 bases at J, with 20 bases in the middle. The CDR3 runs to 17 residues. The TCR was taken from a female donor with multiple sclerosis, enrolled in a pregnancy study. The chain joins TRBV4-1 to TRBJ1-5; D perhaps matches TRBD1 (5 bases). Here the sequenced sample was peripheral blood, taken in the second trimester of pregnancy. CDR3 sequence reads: CASSPKVQGAPNQPQHF. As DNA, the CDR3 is TGCGCCAGCAGCCCCAAGGTCCAAGGGGCTCCTAATCAGCCCCAGCATTTT.